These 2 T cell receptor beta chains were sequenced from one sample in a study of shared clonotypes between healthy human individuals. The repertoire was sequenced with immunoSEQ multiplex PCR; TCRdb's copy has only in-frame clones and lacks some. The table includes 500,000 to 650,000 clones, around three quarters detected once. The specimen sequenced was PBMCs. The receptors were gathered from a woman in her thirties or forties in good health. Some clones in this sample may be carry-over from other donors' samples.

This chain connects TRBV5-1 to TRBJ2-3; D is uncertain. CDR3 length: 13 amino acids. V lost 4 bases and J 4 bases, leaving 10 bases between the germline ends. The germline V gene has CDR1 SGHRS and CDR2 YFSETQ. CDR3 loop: CASSMSPADTQYF. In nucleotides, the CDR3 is TGCGCCAGCAGCATGAGCCCGGCAGATACGCAGTATTTT. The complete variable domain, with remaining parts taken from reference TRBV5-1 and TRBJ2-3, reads KAGVTQTPRYLIKTRGQQVTLSCSPISGHRSVSWYQQTPGQGLQFLFEYFSETQRNKGNFPGRFSGRQFSNSRSEMNVSTLELGDSALYLCASSMSPADTQYFGPGTRLTVL.

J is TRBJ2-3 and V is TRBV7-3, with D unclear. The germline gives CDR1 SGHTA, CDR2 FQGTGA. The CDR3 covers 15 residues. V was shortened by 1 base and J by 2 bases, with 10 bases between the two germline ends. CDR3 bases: TGTGCCAGCAGCTTAATGACTTCATACACAGATACGCAGTATTTT. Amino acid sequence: CASSLMTSYTDTQYF.